These 23 T cell receptor beta chains came from one sample sequenced in a study of chemoradiotherapy in HPV16-positive cancers. TCRdb's copy holds only in-frame clones and misses some; the assay was immunoSEQ multiplex PCR. The sample lists around 30,000 clones, about nine tenths occurring once. Sample: blood, taken from a patient who underwent chemoradiotherapy. These receptor sequences come from a human donor with HPV-associated anogenital cancer.

The V call is TRBV27, the J call TRBJ1-2; 7 nucleotides match TRBD1. Germline V gene data show CDR1 as MNHEY and CDR2 as SMNVEV (reference sequence). V lost 6 bases to trimming and J lost 4 bases; unmatched junction nucleotides: 5. The CDR3 length is 13 residues. CDR3 sequence reads: CASSLGTAYGYTF. In DNA form, the CDR3 reads TGTGCCAGCAGCCTTGGGACAGCCTATGGCTACACCTTC.

V usage is TRBV1 and J usage is TRBJ2-1; the table calls TRBD2, which could not be checked here. TRBV1 is termed a pseudogene. This CDR3 contains 16 residues. The CDR3 region has the DNA TGCACCAGCAGCTCGACTAGCGGGATGGTCGGCAATGAGCAGTTCTTC. It codes for CTSSSTSGMVGNEQFF.

This chain links TRBV7-2 with TRBJ2-3; D is unresolved. CDR3 size: 16 residues. V was clipped by 3 bases and J by 6 bases, with 19 bases between them. Germline V gives CDR1 SGHTA, CDR2 FQGNSA. CDR3 in amino acids: CASSFTGNTFSDTQYF. CDR3 coding DNA: TGTGCCAGCAGCTTTACTGGTAACACGTTTTCGGATACGCAGTATTTT. The full variable domain, its missing parts supplied by reference TRBV7-2 and TRBJ2-3, is GAGVSQSPSNKVTEKGKDVELRCDPISGHTALYWYRQSLGQGLEFLIYFQGNSAPDKSGLPSDRFSAERTGGSVSTLTIQRTQQEDSAVYLCASSFTGNTFSDTQYFGPGTRLTVL.

The chain links TRBV7-9 to TRBJ1-1; D possibly corresponds to TRBD1 (5 bases). In germline, CDR1 is SEHNR, CDR2 FQNEAQ (reference sequence). The CDR3 is 15 residues long. Trimming stripped 1 base from V and 2 bases from J, with 11 bases between. The CDR3 DNA reads TGTGCCAGCAGCTTAGTCCGGGGGGGTAACACTGAAGCTTTCTTT. Its translation: CASSLVRGGNTEAFF.

The chain couples TRBV5-6 to TRBJ2-1; 9 bases are a match to TRBD2. The junction had 3 bases not matched to a gene; V was cut back by 0 bases and J by 2 bases. This CDR3 has 16 amino acids. Germline lookup yields CDR1 SGHDT and CDR2 YYEEEE. The CDR3 sequence is CASSLDSGSPYNEQFF. The CDR3 DNA reads TGTGCCAGCAGCTTGGATAGCGGGAGCCCCTACAATGAGCAGTTCTTC.

This clone occurred once. The genes are TRBV7-9 and TRBJ1-2; 9 nucleotides line up with TRBD1. V dropped 5 bases and J dropped 7; count of bases not matched to a gene: 5. Germline V gene data show CDR1 as SEHNR and CDR2 as FQNEAQ (reference sequence). This CDR3 contains 13 residues. The CDR3 loop reads CASSPRDRAGYTF. The DNA for the CDR3 is TGTGCCAGCAGCCCCCGGGACAGGGCTGGCTACACCTTC. Full variable domain (missing parts from reference TRBV7-9 and TRBJ1-2): DTGVSQNPRHKITKRGQNVTFRCDPISEHNRLYWYRQTLGQGPEFLTYFQNEAQLEKSRLLSDRFSAERPKGSFSTLEIQRTEQGDSAMYLCASSPRDRAGYTFGSGTRLTVV.

The table lists this clone with a count of one. The rearrangement uses TRBV30 and TRBJ2-3; 9 nucleotides match TRBD1. The germline CDR1 and CDR2 sequences are GTSNPN and SVGIG (reference sequence). This CDR3 has 13 residues. J gave up 6 bases and V 2 bases, and 3 bases lay outside the gene matches. The CDR3 here is CAWSTGGLDTQYF. Here the CDR3 DNA reads TGTGCCTGGAGTACAGGGGGCTTGGATACGCAGTATTTT.

In DNA, the CDR3 is TGTGCCAGCAGCTTTCCTCTGGGCGGGGGAAACACCATATATTTT. This encodes CASSFPLGGGNTIYF. The J gene is TRBJ1-3, the V gene TRBV7-8; D is ambiguous. Germline lookup yields CDR1 SGHVS and CDR2 FQNEAQ. CDR3 length: 15 residues. V was trimmed by 3 bases and J by 4 bases, leaving 13 bases between them.

The chain joins TRBV29-1 to TRBJ1-2; 9 bases align to TRBD1. The CDR3 contains 14 residues. CDR1 is SQVTM and CDR2 is ANQGSEA in the germline V gene. V shed 4 bases and J 4 bases; nucleotides not matched to a gene: 7. CDR3: CSVGSRDRAYGYTF. The CDR3 DNA sequence: TGCAGCGTTGGTAGCCGGGACAGGGCCTATGGCTACACCTTC.

The rearrangement joins TRBV4-1 to TRBJ1-1; D is undetermined. Per the germline V gene, CDR1 is MGHRA and CDR2 is YSYEKL. The CDR3 has 14 amino acids. V lost 4 bases and J lost 3, with 12 bases in between. The CDR3 sequence: CASSLRTADTEAFF. CDR3 sequence (DNA): TGCGCCAGCAGCCTCCGGACGGCGGACACTGAAGCTTTCTTT.

This clone came up once. This chain connects TRBV29-1 to TRBJ1-1; D call uncertain. With 7 bases removed from V and 10 bases from J, the gap between germline ends came to 13 bases. The CDR3 totals 10 residues. The germline gives CDR1 SQVTM, CDR2 ANQGSEA. DNA of the CDR3: TGCAGCGCGGCGGAGCAAGGAGCTTTCTTT. Amino acids: CSAAEQGAFF.

This chain connects TRBV27 to TRBJ2-3, with 8 bases lining up with TRBD2. Germline V lookup: CDR1 MNHEY, CDR2 SMNVEV (reference sequence). The V segment lost 5 bases and the J segment 3 bases; nucleotides outside the gene matches: 13. The CDR3 has 17 amino acids. The CDR3 nucleotides read TGTGCCAGCAGTCCGGGACTAGTCTTAGCGGATACAGATACGCAGTATTTT. It translates to CASSPGLVLADTDTQYF.

V and J are TRBV6-5 and TRBJ2-3; the D is unclear. Germline V gene sequence: CDR1 MNHEY, CDR2 SVGAGI. This CDR3 is built from 15 residues. Between the trimmed V and J ends, which lost 0 bases and 4 bases, there was a span of 11 bases. CDR3 DNA sequence: TGTGCCAGCAGTTACTCGGCTAGTAGGGCAGATACGCAGTATTTT. Translating gives CASSYSASRADTQYF.

The V and J genes are TRBV28 and TRBJ2-7; 7 positions match TRBD2. The germline gives CDR1 MDHEN, CDR2 SYDVKM. Losses at the gene ends were 3 bases for V and 2 bases for J; bases not matched to a gene: 4. The CDR3 runs 14 residues. Here the CDR3 DNA reads TGTGCCAGCAGTTTGGTAGCGGGTCCCTACGAGCAGTACTTC. It specifies CASSLVAGPYEQYF.

This clone was recorded only once. The chain links TRBV6-1 to TRBJ2-2, with 8 bases identical to TRBD2. Germline loops: CDR1 MNHNS, CDR2 SASEGT. J was trimmed by 13 bases and V by 2 bases; bases with no gene match: 9. The CDR3 is 14 amino acids. CDR3 nucleotides: TGTGCCAGCAGTGAATCGGGAGGGCTTTTTGTGCTGTTTTTT. It specifies CASSESGGLFVLFF.

The chain is built from TRBV6-5 and TRBJ1-2; a possible D gene is TRBD1 (5 bases). CDR3 length: 13 amino acids. Deletions cut 6 bases from V and 2 bases from J, with 10 bases between. Germline CDR1 is MNHEY and CDR2 is SVGAGI. CDR3 sequence reads: CASRDSLNYGYTF. The CDR3 region has the DNA TGTGCCAGCAGAGACAGTTTAAACTATGGCTACACCTTC.

V and J are TRBV10-3 and TRBJ1-2, with D hard to call. The germline V and J ends were trimmed by 7 bases and 0 bases, with 6 bases remaining between them. The CDR3 has 12 residues. The germline V gene encodes CDR1 ENHRY and CDR2 SYGVKD. CDR3 sequence reads: CAITDANYGYTF. As DNA, the CDR3 is TGTGCCATCACGGACGCTAACTATGGCTACACCTTC.

The chain uses TRBV11-2 and TRBJ1-6; 7 positions agree with TRBD1. Germline CDR1 is SGHAT and CDR2 is FQNNGV. V gave up 6 bases and J gave up 9 bases; unmatched junction bases: 23. This CDR3 has 19 amino acids. CDR3 nucleotides: TGTGCCAGCAGACGAGCCCAGGCGGGACAGTTATACGGGGGTTCACCCCTCCACTTT. Translated: CASRRAQAGQLYGGSPLHF.

The chain joins TRBV18 to TRBJ1-2, with unresolved D. V was trimmed by 8 bases and J by 1 base, leaving 11 bases between them. The CDR3 runs 13 residues. The germline V gene has CDR1 KGHSH and CDR2 LQKENI. The CDR3 coding sequence is TGTGCCAGCGCGGCGGATATTAACTATGGCTACACCTTC. Its translation is CASAADINYGYTF.

This chain links TRBV4-1 with TRBJ2-4; 7 bases map to TRBD1. Trimming at V came to 2 bases and at J to 6 bases, leaving 7 bases not matched to a gene. This CDR3 is 15 amino acids long. Per germline, CDR1 MGHRA and CDR2 YSYEKL. CDR3 coding DNA: TGCGCCAGCAGCCAAATCCCCACAGGGGTAAACATTCAGTACTTC. It encodes CASSQIPTGVNIQYF.

This clone has more than one count but fewer than ten. The V gene is TRBV4-2, the J gene TRBJ1-1; D may be TRBD1 (6 bases). This CDR3 spans 15 amino acids. Trimming cost V 0 bases and J 11 bases, with 19 bases left between them. Germline CDR1 reads LGHNA; CDR2 reads YNFKEQ. The chain's CDR3 is CASSQDKGGRIGAFF. The CDR3 DNA sequence: TGTGCCAGCAGCCAAGATAAGGGGGGGAGGATCGGCGCTTTCTTT.

The chain links TRBV4-1 to TRBJ1-1; D unresolved. V lost 0 bases to trimming and J lost 1 base, with 9 bases between them. The CDR3 is 15 residues long. The germline V gene encodes CDR1 MGHRA and CDR2 YSYEKL. In nucleotides, the CDR3 is TGCGCCAGCAGCCAAGATCGGGGAGGGAACACTGAAGCTTTCTTT. Its protein is CASSQDRGGNTEAFF.

This chain links TRBV5-1 with TRBJ2-7, with D maybe TRBD1 (6 bases). From germline, CDR1 is SGHRS and CDR2 YFSETQ. V shed 0 bases and J shed 3 bases, with 7 bases lying between them. The CDR3 is 13 amino acids. The DNA of the CDR3 is TGCGCCAGCAGCTTGGCGGGACACTACGAGCAGTACTTC. This sequence encodes CASSLAGHYEQYF. The variable domain in full, completed from reference TRBV5-1 and TRBJ2-7, reads KAGVTQTPRYLIKTRGQQVTLSCSPISGHRSVSWYQQTPGQGLQFLFEYFSETQRNKGNFPGRFSGRQFSNSRSEMNVSTLELGDSALYLCASSLAGHYEQYFGPGTRLTVT.